The next 21 T cell receptor beta chains were all read from a single sample in a study of PD-1 blockade in classical Hodgkin lymphoma. There was relapse after autologous stem cell transplantation in every patient, and there was variation in brentuximab vedotin exposure. Clones were sequenced by immunoSEQ multiplex PCR, and TCRdb holds only the in-frame ones, with some missing. The sample has over 10,000 clones, about 87% seen once. The sample in question was peripheral blood mononuclear cells (PBMCs), obtained at baseline. The receptor source for this set is a human donor with classical Hodgkin lymphoma.

The rearrangement links TRBV6-6 to TRBJ1-1, with 8 bases matching TRBD1. V shed 7 bases, J shed 4 bases, and the junction held 8 bases outside the gene matches. The CDR3 length is 14 residues. Germline V gene lookup returns CDR1 MNHNY and CDR2 SVGAGI (reference sequence). CDR3 coding DNA: TGTGCCAGCACCTTGGACAGGGTAATCACTGAAGCTTTCTTT. This translates into CASTLDRVITEAFF.

The chain combines TRBV7-3 with TRBJ1-2; the match to TRBD1 covers 10 bases. CDR1 and CDR2 (germline): SGHTA, FQGTGA. V dropped 5 bases and J dropped 8; count of bases not matched to a gene: 5. The length of the CDR3 is 13 residues. CDR3 region: CASSIGQGEGYTF. The CDR3 bases are TGTGCCAGCAGCATAGGACAGGGGGAAGGCTACACCTTC.

V is TRBV5-1 and J is TRBJ2-2, with TRBD2 matching over 7 bases. The CDR3 contains 15 residues. Trimming cost V 0 bases and J 5 bases; bases outside gene matches: 4. Germline V lookup: CDR1 SGHRS, CDR2 YFSETQ. In nucleotides, the CDR3 is TGCGCCAGCAGCTTGGAGGGGACTACAACCGGGGAGCTGTTTTTT. This translates into CASSLEGTTTGELFF.

The chain recombines TRBV6-6 with TRBJ2-7; 11 bases are a match to TRBD1. This CDR3 has 14 residues. Germline CDR1 reads MNHNY; CDR2 reads SVGAGI (reference sequence). Unmatched junction bases numbered 7, after V lost 6 bases and J lost 6 bases. The CDR3 is CASSTGTGGFEQYF. In DNA form, the CDR3 reads TGTGCCAGCAGCACCGGGACAGGGGGTTTCGAGCAGTACTTC.

A single count supports this clone. V and J are TRBV7-8 and TRBJ1-1; TRBD1 agrees at 9 bases. V shed 4 bases and J 5 bases; nucleotides not matched to a gene: 5. The CDR3 loop spans 14 amino acids. Germline loops: CDR1 SGHVS, CDR2 FQNEAQ. This CDR3 is CASSSQGAGTEAFF. CDR3 DNA: TGTGCCAGCAGCTCACAGGGGGCTGGAACTGAAGCTTTCTTT.

With respect to this clone: A junction end diverges from the germline sequence, so it may reflect a read error. The chain carries TRBV5-4 and TRBJ1-4, with D perhaps matching TRBD1 (5 bases). Germline assignment: CDR1 SGHNT and CDR2 YYREEE (reference sequence). CDR3 length: 12 residues. This CDR3 reads CASSQRARAPQF. In DNA form, the CDR3 reads TGTGCCAGCAGCCAAAGAGCCAGGGCCCCCCAATTT.

V gene TRBV7-2 combines with J gene TRBJ2-2, with no clear D. Trimming removed 1 base from V and 1 base from J, with 4 bases in between. This CDR3 is built from 14 residues. Germline assignment: CDR1 SGHTA and CDR2 FQGNSA. CDR3: CASSLGLNTGELFF. The CDR3 DNA follows: TGTGCCAGCAGCTTAGGGCTGAACACCGGGGAGCTGTTTTTT.

This clone was observed once. The chain is built from TRBV6-1 and TRBJ2-3, with D perhaps matching TRBD2 (5 bases). Trimming cost V 7 bases and J 3 bases, with 14 bases left between them. Germline CDR1 MNHNS, CDR2 SASEGT. This CDR3 has 14 residues. CDR3 loop: CASNGLLYTDTQYF. For the CDR3, the DNA is TGTGCCAGCAATGGACTTCTTTATACAGATACGCAGTATTTT.

The chain employs TRBV6-5 and TRBJ2-7, with 14 bases matching TRBD2. The CDR3 has 15 amino acids. Germline assignment: CDR1 MNHEY and CDR2 SVGAGI. V trimming: 5 bases; J trimming: 3 bases; junction bases outside the gene matches: 3. The CDR3 sequence is CASSRTSGGFYEQYF. CDR3 sequence (DNA): TGTGCCAGCAGTCGGACTAGCGGGGGGTTCTACGAGCAGTACTTC.

This clone was picked up one time. The chain uses TRBV30 and TRBJ2-7; TRBD2 matches 12 bases. The germline CDR1 and CDR2 sequences are GTSNPN and SVGIG (reference sequence). V lost 1 base, J lost 2 bases, and 3 bases stayed unmatched. The CDR3 extends over 15 amino acids. The CDR3 bases are TGTGCCTGGAGTGGACTAGCGGGAGTGGCCTACGAGCAGTACTTC. Amino acids: CAWSGLAGVAYEQYF.

This clone was picked up one time. The rearrangement links TRBV5-1 to TRBJ2-2; 8 bases are a match to TRBD1. CDR1 is SGHRS and CDR2 is YFSETQ in the germline V gene. V shed 0 bases and J 4 bases; nucleotides not matched to a gene: 2. The CDR3 spans 15 residues. Here the CDR3 reads CASSLGDRSTGELFF. Here the CDR3 DNA reads TGCGCCAGCAGCTTGGGGGACAGGAGCACCGGGGAGCTGTTTTTT.

Details on this clone: Other DNA sequences in this specimen translate into the identical CDR3. The gene calls are TRBV6-5 and TRBJ1-1; D remains ambiguous. Trimming removed 0 bases at V and 2 bases at J, with 7 bases between. This CDR3 has 14 residues. Germline lookup yields CDR1 MNHEY and CDR2 SVGAGI. The CDR3 DNA follows: TGTGCCAGCAGTTACTCGGGAGGCAACACTGAAGCTTTCTTT. This gives the protein CASSYSGGNTEAFF.

The table lists this clone with a few counts. This chain joins TRBV9 and TRBJ1-5; D is ambiguous. The V gene's germline CDR1 is SGDLS and CDR2 YYNGEE. Trimming pared 0 bases from V and 0 bases from J, leaving 4 bases between. The CDR3 runs 14 residues. This chain's CDR3 is CASSVGTSNQPQHF. The CDR3 coding sequence is TGTGCCAGCAGCGTAGGAACTAGCAATCAGCCCCAGCATTTT.

V and J are TRBV5-6 and TRBJ2-3; D could derive from TRBD1 or TRBD2 (6 bases each). V was shortened by 1 base and J by 6 bases, with 15 bases between the two germline ends. The CDR3 is made up of 15 amino acids. Germline V gene data show CDR1 as SGHDT and CDR2 as YYEEEE. The CDR3 loop is CASSLMDSGPDTQYF. The DNA of the CDR3 is TGTGCCAGCAGCTTGATGGACAGCGGGCCCGATACGCAGTATTTT. Full variable domain (outside the CDR3, taken from reference TRBV5-6 and TRBJ2-3): DAGVTQSPTHLIKTRGQQVTLRCSPKSGHDTVSWYQQALGQGPQFIFQYYEEEERQRGNFPDRFSGHQFPNYSSELNVNALLLGDSALYLCASSLMDSGPDTQYFGPGTRLTVL.

The chain combines TRBV9 with TRBJ2-7; 8 bases line up with TRBD1. The CDR3 is 14 residues long. Trimming took 0 bases from V and 6 from J; bases not matched to a gene: 5. Looked up from germline, CDR1 is SGDLS and CDR2 is YYNGEE. The CDR3 sequence is CASSVGTGLGEQYF. CDR3 DNA sequence: TGTGCCAGCAGCGTAGGGACAGGGCTCGGCGAGCAGTACTTC.

The J gene is TRBJ2-7, the V gene TRBV11-3, with a weak D call TRBD2 (5 bases). The CDR3 extends over 17 amino acids. Between the trimmed V and J ends, which lost 6 bases and 6 bases, there was a span of 27 bases. Germline CDR1 and CDR2: SGHNT and YENEEA. The CDR3 here is CASSRGGRAPMLGEQYF. The CDR3 DNA follows: TGTGCCAGCAGTCGAGGCGGGCGCGCCCCAATGCTCGGCGAGCAGTACTTC.

This clone was seen more than once but under ten times. The chain couples TRBV6-1 to TRBJ1-1, with a tentative D call TRBD1 (5 bases). The CDR3 sequence is 14 residues long. With 1 base removed from V and 7 bases from J, the gap between germline ends came to 13 bases. CDR1 and CDR2 from the germline V gene are MNHNS and SASEGT. The CDR3 nucleotides read TGTGCCAGCAGTGAAGGAGGGGATGCGAATGAAGCTTTCTTT. It translates to CASSEGGDANEAFF.

This clone is a singleton in its sample. V gene TRBV7-8 combines with J gene TRBJ2-2; 9 nucleotides agree with TRBD2. Germline CDR1 SGHVS, CDR2 FQNEAQ. CDR3 size: 16 residues. V gave up 0 bases and J gave up 4 bases; unmatched junction bases: 3. CDR3 DNA: TGTGCCAGCAGCTTAGCGGGGACTAGCTTCACCGGGGAGCTGTTTTTT. The encoded protein is CASSLAGTSFTGELFF.

The chain carries TRBV6-5 and TRBJ1-5; D uncertain. Germline CDR1 and CDR2: MNHEY and SVGAGI. V lost 4 bases, J lost 0 bases, and 7 bases lay in between. The CDR3 length is 14 residues. DNA of the CDR3: TGTGCCAGCAGTTTCGACACTAGCAATCAGCCCCAGCATTTT. Protein: CASSFDTSNQPQHF.

The table lists this clone with a few counts. The chain carries TRBV7-3 and TRBJ1-5; D is uncertain. Trimming shortened V by 0 bases and J by 9 bases, and 9 bases separated the two germline ends. Germline V gives CDR1 SGHTA, CDR2 FQGTGA. CDR3 size: 13 residues. The CDR3 sequence is CASSLTGMAPQHF. The DNA for the CDR3 is TGTGCCAGCAGCTTAACAGGGATGGCGCCCCAGCATTTT.

This chain uses TRBV4-2 with TRBJ1-6; D uncertain. Germline V gene data show CDR1 as LGHNA and CDR2 as YNFKEQ. With 2 bases removed from V and 9 bases from J, the gap between germline ends came to 11 bases. The CDR3 runs to 14 residues. CDR3 sequence: CASSQSFPGSPLHF. The CDR3 bases are TGTGCCAGCAGCCAAAGCTTTCCGGGTTCACCCCTCCACTTT.